These 2 T cell receptor beta chains originate from one sample sequenced in a study of T cells in Graves' hyperthyroidism and ophthalmopathy. Amplification of TCR beta CDR3 regions used RNA as the template. With the HTBI primer set, the TCR CDR3 went through a first round of RT-PCR. In TCRdb, the multiplex PCR reads were re-called with MiXCR into one record per CDR3 protein. The data show about 340,000 distinct CDR3 sequences, 18% seen once. The sequencing sample was made of blood. The receptors derive from a woman between 50 and 59 years old with Graves' hyperthyroidism.

This clonotype was found many times. V usage is TRBV28 and J usage is TRBJ2-3; D not resolved. Trimming stripped 7 bases from V and 8 bases from J, with 16 bases between. Germline CDR1 is MDHEN and CDR2 is SYDVKM. The CDR3 contains 13 residues. CDR3 residues: CASNRPGRATQYF. The CDR3 nucleotides are TGTGCCAGCAACCGCCCAGGACGGGCTACGCAGTATTTT.

This clonotype was counted ten times or more. The rearrangement uses TRBV6-1 and TRBJ1-4, with no clear D. This CDR3 has 14 residues. Deletions cut 5 bases from V and 3 bases from J, with 10 bases between. CDR1 is MNHNS, CDR2 SASEGT, per germline. The CDR3 protein is CASSNTASNEKLFF. The DNA for the CDR3 is TGTGCCAGCAGTAACACAGCATCTAATGAAAAACTGTTTTTT.